One sample yielded the 28 T cell receptor beta chains listed below, sequenced in a study of cytomegalovirus exposure and HLA in healthy donors. The primer mix had 60 Vbeta and 13 Jbeta primers. Profiled with immunoSEQ multiplex PCR; TCRdb holds only in-frame clones, not every one. The data contain 150,000 to 200,000 clones, about three quarters of them singletons. Material for sequencing was PBMCs. All receptors come from a woman aged 40-49 years in good health and CMV-seropositive.

The V and J genes are TRBV6-1 and TRBJ2-1; 8 nucleotides match TRBD2. CDR1 MNHNS and CDR2 SASEGT come from the germline V gene. The CDR3 covers 14 residues. With V trimmed by 8 bases and J by 6 bases, 9 bases remained unmatched. The CDR3 DNA reads as TGTGCCAGCTCGTCGGGGGGGCTGGGCAATGAGCAGTTCTTC. This codes for CASSSGGLGNEQFF.

This chain joins TRBV19 and TRBJ1-5, with no clear D. This CDR3 has 15 residues. Germline V gene data show CDR1 as LNHDA and CDR2 as SQIVND (reference sequence). The germline V and J ends were trimmed by 0 bases and 2 bases, with 8 bases remaining between them. CDR3 region: CASSIEVAGNQPQHF. The CDR3 DNA sequence: TGTGCCAGTAGTATAGAGGTGGCGGGCAATCAGCCCCAGCATTTT.

The chain combines TRBV30 with TRBJ2-7, with a tentative D call TRBD2 (6 bases). V was cut by 8 bases and J by 4 bases, with 18 bases left in between. Germline assignment: CDR1 GTSNPN and CDR2 SVGIG (reference sequence). This CDR3 is built from 13 residues. DNA of the CDR3: TGTGCCCTCGCTTCCCAGGGAGGTTACGAGCAGTACTTC. The encoded protein is CALASQGGYEQYF.

This clone was counted once. CDR3 in amino acids: CAISVSGSGASDTQYF. DNA for the CDR3: TGTGCCATCAGTGTCTCGGGTAGCGGGGCATCAGATACGCAGTATTTT. V and J are TRBV10-3 and TRBJ2-3, with TRBD2 matching 8 bases. J was trimmed by 4 bases and V by 4 bases; bases with no gene match: 10. CDR3 length: 16 amino acids. CDR1 and CDR2 (germline): ENHRY, SYGVKD.

This rearrangement joins TRBV23-1 to TRBJ1-5, with TRBD1 matching 7 bases. TRBV23-1 is recorded as an ORF, its role being uncertain. J lost 4 bases, V lost 5 bases, and 5 bases had no gene match. The CDR3 contains 14 residues. The CDR3 nucleotides read TGCGCCAGCAGTGCGGACAGGCCGAATCAGCCCCAGCATTTT. Residues: CASSADRPNQPQHF.

The genes are TRBV29-1 and TRBJ2-1; a possible D gene is TRBD2 (7 bases). V shed 7 bases and J shed 5 bases, with 18 bases lying between them. Germline V CDR1 and CDR2: SQVTM, ANQGSEA. The CDR3 covers 14 residues. This chain's CDR3 is CSAGGGHSNNEQFF. DNA of the CDR3: TGCAGCGCTGGGGGGGGGCATTCAAACAATGAGCAGTTCTTC.

The CDR3 sequence: CASSHRGGNTEAFF. In nucleotides, the CDR3 is TGTGCCAGCAGCCATCGAGGGGGGAACACTGAAGCTTTCTTT. The V call is TRBV14, the J call TRBJ1-1, with D possibly being TRBD1 (6 bases). Germline V gives CDR1 SGHDN, CDR2 FVKESK. V dropped 3 bases and J dropped 1 base, with 9 bases sitting between them. The CDR3 extends over 14 amino acids.

In its sample, this clone was seen once. The chain combines TRBV19 with TRBJ2-7; 9 bases are a match to TRBD1. Germline assignment: CDR1 LNHDA and CDR2 SQIVND (reference sequence). The V and J ends lost 7 bases and 5 bases, in that order; junction bases with no gene match: 6. The CDR3 loop spans 13 amino acids. The chain's CDR3 is CASMGTGTHEQYF. The CDR3 DNA is TGTGCCAGTATGGGGACAGGGACGCACGAGCAGTACTTC.

This chain connects TRBV19 to TRBJ2-7; D not resolved. Trimming left V 4 bases short and J 3 bases short, with 10 bases between. The germline V gene has CDR1 LNHDA and CDR2 SQIVND (reference sequence). The CDR3 consists of 13 residues. The CDR3 loop is CASSKEHGYEQYF. CDR3 in DNA: TGTGCCAGTAGTAAGGAGCACGGCTACGAGCAGTACTTC.

The V gene is TRBV30, the J gene TRBJ1-6; D is ambiguous. The V end was cut by 5 bases, the J end by 10 bases, with 15 bases between. This CDR3 contains 13 residues. Germline assignment: CDR1 GTSNPN and CDR2 SVGIG (reference sequence). The CDR3 DNA is TGTGCCTGGGGAGGTGGGAGCAGCTCACCCCTCCACTTT. Its translation is CAWGGGSSSPLHF.

CDR3: CASGFPASGTGGEQYF. The CDR3 coding sequence is TGTGCTAGTGGTTTCCCCGCCTCCGGGACAGGGGGCGAGCAGTACTTC. J is TRBJ2-7 and V is TRBV12-5, with 11 bases fitting TRBD1. This CDR3 has 16 residues. After removal of 3 bases from V and 6 bases from J, the junction contained 10 bases not matched to a gene. Germline values: CDR1 LGHNT, CDR2 FRNRAP. Using reference TRBV12-5 and TRBJ2-7 for the parts outside the CDR3, the full variable domain is DARVTQTPRHKVTEMGQEVTMRCQPILGHNTVFWYRQTMMQGLELLAYFRNRAPLDDSGMPKDRFSAEMPDATLATLKIQPSEPRDSAVYFCASGFPASGTGGEQYFGPGTRLTVT.

CDR3 DNA sequence: TGTGCCAGCAGCTCAAACAGGCGAACGAGGTCCTACAATGAGCAGTTCTTC. This sequence encodes CASSSNRRTRSYNEQFF. V is TRBV7-2 and J is TRBJ2-1; TRBD1 might be the D (5 bases). This CDR3 spans 17 amino acids. Germline V CDR1 and CDR2: SGHTA, FQGNSA. The V and J ends lost 4 bases and 1 base respectively, with 17 bases between them.

The V and J genes are TRBV15 and TRBJ1-1; D gene ambiguous. Trimming took off 9 bases at V and 4 bases at J, with 18 bases between the two ends. The germline CDR1 and CDR2 sequences are LNHNV and YYDKDF (reference sequence). The CDR3 covers 14 residues. CDR3 coding DNA: TGTGCCACGGCCCCGGGAAGCTTCGCCACTGAAGCTTTCTTT. Its translation is CATAPGSFATEAFF.

V gene TRBV28 combines with J gene TRBJ1-3; 7 nucleotides agree with TRBD1. V lost 7 bases and J lost 2; bases outside the gene matches: 8. The CDR3 sequence is 15 residues long. Germline V gives CDR1 MDHEN, CDR2 SYDVKM. The DNA of the CDR3 is TGTGCCAGCACTTTCAGGGGGGCTGCTGGAAACACCATATATTTT. It is translated as CASTFRGAAGNTIYF.

This rearrangement joins TRBV6-5 to TRBJ1-1, with a weak D call TRBD1 (6 bases). The germline CDR1 and CDR2 sequences are MNHEY and SVGAGI. The length of the CDR3 is 14 residues. Trimming took 4 bases from V and 0 from J, leaving 9 bases between them. The CDR3 loop reads CASSLGGLNTEAFF. CDR3 sequence (DNA): TGTGCCAGCAGTTTAGGGGGATTGAACACTGAAGCTTTCTTT.

The chain recombines TRBV9 with TRBJ2-7, with D perhaps matching TRBD1 (6 bases). The CDR3 is 12 amino acids. Germline CDR1 and CDR2: SGDLS and YYNGEE. Trimming pared 0 bases from V and 7 bases from J, leaving 8 bases between. CDR3 coding DNA: TGTGCCAGCAGCGTAGCCCAGGGGGAGCAGTACTTC. Translated: CASSVAQGEQYF.

The rearrangement uses TRBV30 and TRBJ1-6; 7 bases agree with TRBD1. The CDR3 loop spans 12 amino acids. V gave up 4 bases and J gave up 10 bases; unmatched junction bases: 4. The germline gives CDR1 GTSNPN, CDR2 SVGIG (reference sequence). The CDR3 region has the DNA TGTGCCTGGAAAGGGGGCCGATCACCCCTCCACTTT. It specifies CAWKGGRSPLHF.

This clone was detected a few times. This chain uses TRBV12-5 with TRBJ2-6; tentative D call: TRBD1 (6 bases). CDR1 LGHNT and CDR2 FRNRAP come from the germline V gene. V lost 6 bases to trimming and J lost 2 bases, with 14 bases between them. The CDR3 has 16 amino acids. The CDR3 spells CASGYYRAPGANVLTF. The CDR3 nucleotides are TGTGCTAGTGGATATTACAGGGCCCCTGGGGCCAACGTCCTGACTTTC.

This chain connects TRBV6-6 to TRBJ2-7, with D tentatively TRBD1 (5 bases). Trimming stripped 5 bases from V and 0 bases from J, with 8 bases between. Germline assignment: CDR1 MNHNY and CDR2 SVGAGI (reference sequence). The CDR3 runs 13 residues. For the CDR3, the DNA is TGTGCCAGCAGTCGACAGTTCTCCTACGAGCAGTACTTC. It yields the protein CASSRQFSYEQYF.

This chain connects TRBV10-3 to TRBJ1-3; no clear D gene. Germline V gene sequence: CDR1 ENHRY, CDR2 SYGVKD. Trimming removed 8 bases at V and 0 bases at J, with 5 bases between. The CDR3 consists of 12 residues. CDR3 in DNA: TGTGCCATCTCCAACTCTGGAAACACCATATATTTT. Translating gives CAISNSGNTIYF.

This clone was observed a handful of times. The rearrangement joins TRBV2 to TRBJ2-6; D is unresolved. The CDR3 is 14 amino acids. The V gene's germline CDR1 is SNHLY and CDR2 FYNNEI. V was clipped by 6 bases and J by 2 bases, with 8 bases between them. CDR3 in DNA: TGTGCCAGCAGATCCGAGGCTGGGGCCAACGTCCTGACTTTC. Translated, it gives CASRSEAGANVLTF.

The genes are TRBV9 and TRBJ2-1; TRBD1 aligns across 11 bases. The CDR3 runs to 15 residues. The V and J ends lost 3 bases and 8 bases, in that order; junction bases with no gene match: 7. The germline CDR1 and CDR2 sequences are SGDLS and YYNGEE. This CDR3 reads CASSDRDRGFDEQFF. Here the CDR3 DNA reads TGTGCCAGCAGCGACCGGGACAGGGGGTTCGATGAGCAGTTCTTC. Combining the CDR3 with reference TRBV9 and TRBJ2-1 gives the whole variable domain DSGVTQTPKHLITATGQRVTLRCSPRSGDLSVYWYQQSLDQGLQFLIQYYNGEERAKGNILERFSAQQFPDLHSELNLSSLELGDSALYFCASSDRDRGFDEQFFGPGTRLTVL.

The CDR3 nucleotides read TGCGCCAGCAGCGTCCCGGGACAGGGAGGGTTTAACTATGGCTACACCTTC. It translates to CASSVPGQGGFNYGYTF. The V and J genes are TRBV5-1 and TRBJ1-2; TRBD1 matches at 9 bases. There are 17 residues in the CDR3. Germline CDR1 reads SGHRS; CDR2 reads YFSETQ. Germline trimming cut 4 bases from V and 1 base from J; bases unmatched to any gene: 11.

This sequence joins TRBV7-2 and TRBJ1-1; D unresolved. Germline values: CDR1 SGHTA, CDR2 FQGNSA. Trimming took 1 base from V and 8 from J, leaving 20 bases between them. The length of the CDR3 is 16 residues. The CDR3 region is CASSLVPQTEGREAFF. The CDR3 DNA reads as TGTGCCAGCAGCTTAGTCCCCCAGACGGAAGGGAGGGAAGCTTTCTTT.

This clone was picked up a small number of times. Other DNA sequences from this sample encode an identical CDR3 as well. The V call is TRBV4-2, the J call TRBJ2-7; TRBD1 aligns across 8 bases. Germline V gene sequence: CDR1 LGHNA, CDR2 YNFKEQ. The ends lost 5 bases at V and 6 bases at J; junction bases unmatched: 3. The CDR3 extends over 12 amino acids. For the CDR3, the DNA is TGTGCCAGCAGCTTAGGACAGGGCGAGCAGTACTTC. This codes for CASSLGQGEQYF.

The chain has TRBV6-6 and TRBJ1-2; 8 nucleotides match TRBD1. Germline CDR1 and CDR2: MNHNY and SVGAGI (reference sequence). V lost 5 bases and J lost 7; bases outside the gene matches: 3. This CDR3 is 12 amino acids long. The CDR3 region has the DNA TGTGCCAGCAGTCCCGGGACAGGTGGCTACACCTTC. Translating it yields CASSPGTGGYTF.

V usage is TRBV5-4 and J usage is TRBJ2-1, with TRBD2 identical over 7 bases. The CDR3 totals 15 residues. In germline, CDR1 is SGHNT, CDR2 YYREEE (reference sequence). The ends lost 4 bases at V and 7 bases at J; junction bases unmatched: 11. CDR3 sequence (DNA): TGTGCCAGCAGCGGGGGGGTTGTGGGCGGGAATGAGCAGTTCTTC. This encodes CASSGGVVGGNEQFF.

The chain carries TRBV10-3 and TRBJ1-3; possibly TRBD1 for D (5 bases). The CDR3 length is 14 residues. Trimming took 5 bases from V and 4 from J, leaving 12 bases between them. The germline V gene has CDR1 ENHRY and CDR2 SYGVKD. The CDR3 DNA reads TGTGCCATCAGTAGCGCGACAGCAGGAAACACCATATATTTT. Amino acids: CAISSATAGNTIYF.